This T cell receptor beta chain was observed in a study of cytomegalovirus exposure and HLA in healthy donors. Study findings and constraints: Using a false discovery rate of 0.05, a later analysis showed that 16,000 or so TCR beta sequences were associated with HLA alleles. Later on, an analysis showed TCR association rates differing by HLA locus, with DRB1 the most and HLA-C the fewest.

Primers included in the PCR were 60 Vbeta and 13 Jbeta primers. Here immunoSEQ multiplex PCR was the method, and the copy in TCRdb shows in-frame clones only, minus some. Its listing shows about 160,000 clones. Comments on this clone: What it binds is not known.

The germline V and J ends were trimmed by 5 bases and 7 bases, with 18 bases remaining between them. Germline V gene data show CDR1 as MNHEY and CDR2 as SVGAGI. This CDR3 has 15 residues. The rearrangement links TRBV6-5 to TRBJ1-5, with TRBD1 as a possible D gene (5 bases). The sequence was obtained from a woman aged 55-70 years in good health and CMV-seronegative. Material: PBMCs. The DNA for the CDR3 is TGTGCCAGCAGTCCCCTCGAACGGGGGAACCAGCCCCAGCATTTT. It yields the protein CASSPLERGNQPQHF.